The TCR beta chain under discussion was sequenced for a study of Ad26.COV2.S vaccination and SARS-CoV-2 variants (dated by TCRdb to the early 2020s). At the level of the whole study: Donors in the vaccine arm were drawn from COV1001, a phase I-IIa trial of Ad26.COV2.S in healthy adults that was multicentre, randomized, double-blind and placebo-controlled. Dosing of Ad26.COV2.S was intramuscular, at either 5x10^10 or 1x10^11 viral particles, delivered as one shot or as two shots spaced 56 days apart. The specificity and breadth of SARS-CoV-2-reactive T cell receptors after Ad26.COV2.S vaccination were assessed by TCRbeta repertoire sequencing. The TCR-sequenced set comprised around 30 samples: around 20 Ad26.COV2.S vaccine recipients, 5 placebo recipients and 8 SARS-CoV-2 convalescent individuals. Participants in the trial were split at random into five groups of five each, receiving low-dose or high-dose Ad26.COV2.S once or twice, or else placebo on both occasions. Throughout the experiments and outcome assessment, investigators stayed blinded to trial group allocation. Results and caveats for the whole study, not just this receptor: After vaccination, spike-specific CD8+ and CD4+ T cell responses were reported to show substantial breadth. Comparing responses between vaccine doses or regimens was not something the study was powered to do. Ad26.COV2.S recipients had higher spike-specific TCR breadth than placebo recipients (P = 0.0014). Comparable non-spike TCR breadth was observed between vaccine and placebo recipients, consistent with only spike being contained in the vaccine. The authors noted that total T cell responses may have been underestimated by the TCR breadth and depth analyses.

This clone was seen just once. What antigen it recognizes has not been identified. Per-base quality was not reported, and no clone a single base away is much larger than it. The meaning of the sample's treatment or condition label: some 20 received Ad26.COV2.S at low or high dose, single or two shots; 5 received placebo; per-sample allocation not given. For vaccine and placebo recipients, repertoires were sequenced using samples collected on day 63 after the first injection. Cohort 1b enrolled fewer than 30 adults aged 18-55 years at a single site in Boston, USA, between 29 July and 7 August 2020. Ad26.COV2.S was a replication-incompetent adenovirus type 26 vector expressing a prefusion-stabilized SARS-CoV-2 spike protein from the original Wuhan strain. The CDR3 runs 13 amino acids, cysteine and phenylalanine included. CDR3 DNA only is kept here, 39 bases in frame from base 1. V and J lose 5 bases and 5 bases, and a span of 12 bases separates them.

The immunoSEQ Assay was the method used to sequence TCRbeta CDR3 regions. After extraction, genomic DNA underwent amplification by bias-controlled multiplex PCR, followed by high-throughput sequencing. Per the authors' processing: To quantify the absolute abundance of every unique TCRbeta CDR3 region, sequences were collapsed and filtered. T cell fraction was estimated by normalizing TCRbeta template counts to usable DNA, which was measured by amplifying reference genes present in all nucleated cells. Repertoire TCRs were annotated as SARS-CoV-2-specific when V gene, CDR3 amino acid sequence and J gene were exactly matched to a known reactive TCR set. The reference SARS-CoV-2 TCR set was derived from MIRA and filtered for enrichment in COVID-19-positive ImmuneCODE repertoires, a step that removed public or cross-reactive TCRs. Using the MIRA antigens, annotated TCRs were further analysed by specific ORF or by position within an ORF. Breadth was defined as the number of annotated unique rearrangements divided by the total number of unique productive rearrangements, and depth was defined as the summed frequency of the annotated unique rearrangements. Two-sided Wilcoxon rank-sum tests were used to compare TCR breadth between groups. TCRdb retrieved this table from immuneACCESS and kept in-frame rearrangements only. Not all clones are present; in checked studies, unresolved V genes account for under half, and no reason is known for the remainder. V and J calls plus clone size are reproduced from that table; the DNA served to infer D and trimming. For this sample the table gives 300,000 to 400,000 clones, of which 90% were detected only once. The top ten clonotypes cover about 5% of the sample.

The clonotype originates from a person between 18 and 60 years old who received the Ad26.COV2.S COVID-19 vaccine or a placebo. The material was peripheral blood, obtained in a trial of Ad26.COV2.S vaccine versus placebo. Here the chain combines TRBV12-3 or TRBV12-4 and TRBJ1-1; TRBD1 is perhaps the D gene, given 6 matching bases. The CDR3 loop reads CASSLGQGTEAFF. The DNA reads TGTGCCAGCAGTCTGGGGCAGGGGACTGAAGCTTTCTTT.